A selection of T cell receptor beta chains follows, all from one sample in a study of blood T cell repertoires in COVID-19. Produced via immunoSEQ multiplex PCR; TCRdb's table is partial and in-frame only. Of about 240,000 clones in the sample, under 90% are singletons; the top ten hold 3.6%. Specimen: PBMCs or T cells enriched from blood (not recorded which). Source of these receptors: a woman in her thirties or forties who had been exposed to COVID-19. The CDR3 runs from the conserved cysteine through the conserved F or W. A D gene is named only where the DNA matches it firmly. Not all rows give a size; the values are once, few, many and, for expanded clones, a class.

V gene	J gene	clone size	D gene	CDR3 protein	CDR3 DNA
TRBV18	TRBJ2-1	.	TRBD1	CASSSTRTGGNEQFF	TGTGCCAGCTCGTCGACGCGGACAGGGGGCAATGAGCAGTTCTTC
TRBV13	TRBJ2-7	.	TRBD1	CASSFSDRGYEQYF	TGTGCCAGCAGCTTTTCGGACAGGGGATACGAGCAGTACTTC
TRBV19	TRBJ2-2	.	.	CASSIVWLTGELFF	TGTGCCAGTAGTATAGTTTGGCTCACCGGGGAGCTGTTTTTT
TRBV6-1	TRBJ1-5	.	TRBD1	CASSDYRGSNQPQHF	TGTGCCAGCAGTGATTACAGGGGTAGCAATCAGCCCCAGCATTTT
TRBV7-3	TRBJ2-1	few	TRBD1	CASSATGGNYNEQFF	TGTGCCAGCAGCGCCACAGGGGGTAACTACAATGAGCAGTTCTTC
TRBV5-1	TRBJ1-1	.	.	CASSFSYGGTEAFF	TGCGCCAGCAGCTTCTCTTACGGGGGCACTGAAGCTTTCTTT
TRBV30	TRBJ2-3	.	TRBD2	CAWRLGGSDTQYF	TGTGCCTGGAGGTTGGGGGGGTCAGATACGCAGTATTTT
TRBV7-2	TRBJ2-3	.	TRBD1	CASSLGGWDRGTDTQYF	TGTGCCAGCAGCCTTGGGGGGTGGGACAGGGGTACAGATACGCAGTATTTT
TRBV3-1/TRBV3-2	TRBJ2-3	.	TRBD2	CASSPATSGGPQCTDTQYF	TGTGCCAGCAGCCCCGCGACTAGCGGGGGACCCCAATGCACAGATACGCAGTATTTT
TRBV19	TRBJ1-2	.	.	CASSMTGVAGYTF	TGTGCCAGTAGTATGACGGGGGTAGCTGGCTACACCTTC
TRBV28	TRBJ2-2	.	TRBD2	CASSEPGLVPPGELFF	TGTGCCAGCAGTGAGCCGGGACTAGTCCCACCCGGGGAGCTGTTTTTT
TRBV7-9	TRBJ2-7	.	TRBD2	CASSRGGSYEQYF	TGTGCCAGCAGCCGGGGGGGCTCCTACGAGCAGTACTTC
TRBV5-5	TRBJ1-5	.	TRBD1	CASSLAGAGGNSNQPQHF	TGTGCCAGCAGCTTGGCCGGGGCAGGGGGCAATAGCAATCAGCCCCAGCATTTT
TRBV11-2	TRBJ2-5	.	.	CASSPDRQETQYF	TGTGCCAGCAGCCCCGACAGACAAGAGACCCAGTACTTC
TRBV3-1/TRBV3-2	TRBJ1-1	.	TRBD1	CASSQDYRGAFF	TGTGCCAGCAGCCAAGATTACAGGGGAGCTTTCTTT
TRBV9	TRBJ2-3	.	TRBD2	CASTPGGTDTQYF	TGTGCCAGCACCCCGGGGGGTACAGATACGCAGTATTTT
TRBV9	TRBJ2-1	.	TRBD1	CASSLGTEGDEQFF	TGTGCCAGCAGTTTGGGGACAGAGGGTGATGAGCAGTTCTTC
TRBV11-1	TRBJ1-1	few	.	CASSLPGPILQAFF	TGTGCCAGCAGCTTACCAGGGCCCATATTGCAGGCTTTCTTT
TRBV28	TRBJ2-3	.	TRBD2	CASSAGGSKADTQYF	TGTGCCAGCAGCGCCGGGGGGTCGAAGGCAGATACGCAGTATTTT
TRBV27	TRBJ1-2	.	.	CASSLMDSRYSFNYGYTF	TGTGCCAGCAGTTTAATGGACAGCCGATACTCTTTTAACTATGGCTACACCTTC
TRBV20-1	TRBJ1-1	.	.	CSAIGGTEAFF	TGCAGTGCTATCGGAGGAACTGAAGCTTTCTTT
TRBV4-1	TRBJ1-5	.	.	CASSQEQAQPQHF	TGCGCCAGCAGCCAAGAACAGGCTCAGCCCCAGCATTTT
TRBV15	TRBJ2-5	.	TRBD1	CATSRDRGQGIETQYF	TGTGCCACCAGCAGAGATCGGGGACAGGGAATCGAGACCCAGTACTTC
TRBV12-3/TRBV12-4	TRBJ1-2	.	.	CASSLGVVYGYTF	TGTGCCAGCAGTTTAGGAGTCGTCTATGGCTACACCTTC
TRBV5-1	TRBJ2-3	.	TRBD2	CASSMVAGGPPDTQYF	TGCGCCAGCAGCATGGTAGCGGGGGGGCCCCCAGATACGCAGTATTTT
TRBV10-1	TRBJ1-6	.	.	CASSDSLYNSPLHF	TGCGCCAGCAGTGATTCCCTCTATAATTCACCCCTCCACTTT
TRBV5-6	TRBJ1-2	.	TRBD1	CASRQGGDGYTF	TGTGCCAGCCGACAGGGAGGAGATGGCTACACCTTC
TRBV21-1	TRBJ2-1	.	.	CASSMLLDNEQFF	TGTGCCAGCAGCATGCTACTAGACAATGAGCAGTTCTTC
TRBV4-3	TRBJ1-2	.	.	CASSQDAGEGYGYTF	TGCGCCAGCAGCCAAGATGCGGGCGAGGGCTATGGCTACACCTTC
TRBV6-5	TRBJ1-4	.	TRBD1	CASSYQQGAGEKLFF	TGTGCCAGCAGTTACCAACAGGGGGCTGGTGAAAAACTGTTTTTT
TRBV5-4	TRBJ2-7	.	TRBD2	CASSLDPSGVVEQYF	TGTGCCAGCAGCTTGGACCCTAGCGGGGTCGTGGAGCAGTACTTC
TRBV10-3	TRBJ1-4	.	.	CASGGFNEKLFF	TGTGCCAGCGGGGGCTTTAATGAAAAACTGTTTTTT
TRBV12-3/TRBV12-4	TRBJ2-6	.	.	CATRSGANVLTF	TGTGCCACCCGCTCTGGGGCCAACGTCCTGACTTTC
TRBV7-2	TRBJ1-1	once	TRBD1	CASSRDRQLEAFF	TGTGCCAGCAGCAGGGACAGGCAGCTCGAAGCTTTCTTT
TRBV19	TRBJ1-2	.	TRBD1	CASTGEAGSYGYTF	TGTGCCAGCACAGGGGAGGCAGGTAGCTATGGCTACACCTTC
TRBV6-5	TRBJ1-2	.	.	CASSYDVYRGNGYTF	TGTGCCAGCAGTTACGATGTTTATAGGGGGAATGGCTACACCTTC
TRBV5-1	TRBJ1-2	few	TRBD1	CASSLAQGQVYGYTF	TGCGCCAGCAGCTTGGCCCAGGGACAGGTCTATGGCTACACCTTC
TRBV19	TRBJ2-7	.	TRBD2	CASSIPGLAGYSYEQYF	TGTGCCAGTAGTATCCCGGGACTAGCGGGGTACTCCTACGAGCAGTACTTC
TRBV9	TRBJ1-2	.	.	CASSVASAAGYTF	TGTGCCAGCAGCGTAGCCTCGGCGGCGGGCTACACCTTC
TRBV6-6	TRBJ2-3	few	TRBD1	CASSRDSLVSTDTQYF	TGTGCCAGCAGTCGGGACAGCTTAGTTAGCACAGATACGCAGTATTTT
TRBV7-3	TRBJ1-1	.	TRBD1	CASSLRQGNTEAFF	TGTGCCAGCAGCTTAAGACAGGGTAACACTGAAGCTTTCTTT
TRBV7-2	TRBJ2-1	.	.	CASSPQRNEQFF	TGTGCCAGCAGCCCCCAGCGAAATGAGCAGTTCTTC